This TCR beta chain was sequenced during a study of cytomegalovirus exposure and HLA in healthy donors. PCR involved 60 Vbeta and 13 Jbeta primers. The method was immunoSEQ multiplex PCR; TCRdb's version includes in-frame clones alone and lacks a portion of them. Counted here are under 150,000 clones, approximately 80% occurring once; the ten biggest clones make up roughly 1.2%. The V and J ends lost 4 bases and 6 bases, in that order; junction bases with no gene match: 7. The CDR3 covers 14 residues. CDR1 MDHEN and CDR2 SYDVKM come from the germline V gene. This TCR was sampled from a male donor in good health and CMV-seropositive. This sequence joins TRBV28 and TRBJ2-5; 8 bases are a match to TRBD2. Input material: PBMCs. CDR3 amino acids: CASSSGTSLKTQYF. In DNA, the CDR3 is TGTGCCAGCAGTTCAGGGACTAGTTTAAAGACCCAGTACTTC.